Sequencing of this T cell receptor (beta chain) was carried out in a study of shared clonotypes between healthy human individuals. Findings of the study overall: In contrast to clonotypes shared by all four donors, non-shared clonotypes had lower generation probabilities.

Clones were read by immunoSEQ multiplex PCR, and TCRdb kept only the in-frame ones, dropping some. The sample consists of around 1.9 million clones, around 93% of them appearing once. CD45RO-negative, CCR7-positively selected cells formed the naive CD8 fraction, excluding terminally differentiated effector memory CD45RA+ cells. Caucasian adults residing in Nashville, Tennessee made up all the donors. Worth noting for this clone: Its antigen is unknown.

The source of this sequence is a young man in good health. Some clones in this sample may be carry-over from other donors' samples. What was sequenced was naive CD8+ T cells from PBMCs.

This CDR3 reads CASSFPTGMNTEAFF. As DNA, the CDR3 is TGTGCCAGCAGCTTCCCGACAGGGATGAACACTGAAGCTTTCTTT. The V and J genes are TRBV7-9 and TRBJ1-1, with TRBD1 matching 7 bases. Germline trimming cut 3 bases from V and 0 bases from J; bases unmatched to any gene: 4. Germline V gives CDR1 SEHNR, CDR2 FQNEAQ (reference sequence). CDR3 length equals 15 residues.